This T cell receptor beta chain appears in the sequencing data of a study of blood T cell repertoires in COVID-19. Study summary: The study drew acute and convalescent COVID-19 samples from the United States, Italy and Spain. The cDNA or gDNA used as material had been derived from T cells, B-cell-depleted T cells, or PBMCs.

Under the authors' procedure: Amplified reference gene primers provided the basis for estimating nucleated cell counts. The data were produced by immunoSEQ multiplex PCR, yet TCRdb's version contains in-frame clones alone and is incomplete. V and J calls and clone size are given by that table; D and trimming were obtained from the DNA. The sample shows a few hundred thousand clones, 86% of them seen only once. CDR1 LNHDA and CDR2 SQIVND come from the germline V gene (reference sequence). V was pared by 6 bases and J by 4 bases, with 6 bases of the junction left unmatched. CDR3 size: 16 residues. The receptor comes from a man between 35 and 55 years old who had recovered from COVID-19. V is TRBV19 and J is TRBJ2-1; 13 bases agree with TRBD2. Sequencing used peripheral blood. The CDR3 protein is CASRPPGLAGYNEQFF. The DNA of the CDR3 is TGTGCCAGTAGACCTCCGGGACTAGCGGGATACAATGAGCAGTTCTTC.